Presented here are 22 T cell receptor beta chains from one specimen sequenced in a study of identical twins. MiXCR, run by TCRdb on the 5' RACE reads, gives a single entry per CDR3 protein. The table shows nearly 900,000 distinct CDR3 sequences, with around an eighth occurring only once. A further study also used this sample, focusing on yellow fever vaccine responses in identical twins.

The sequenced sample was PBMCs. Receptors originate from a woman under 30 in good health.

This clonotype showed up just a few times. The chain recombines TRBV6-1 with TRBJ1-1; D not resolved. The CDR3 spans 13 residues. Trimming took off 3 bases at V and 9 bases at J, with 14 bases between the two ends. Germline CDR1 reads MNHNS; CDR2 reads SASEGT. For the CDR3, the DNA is TGTGCCAGCAGTGATAATCATTTTGAGAAAGCTTTCTTT. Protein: CASSDNHFEKAFF.

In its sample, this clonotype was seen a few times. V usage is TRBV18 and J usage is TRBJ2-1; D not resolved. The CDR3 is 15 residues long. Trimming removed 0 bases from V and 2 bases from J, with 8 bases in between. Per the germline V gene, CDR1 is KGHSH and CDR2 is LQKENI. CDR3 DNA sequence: TGTGCCAGCTCACCACCCACAGACACCTACAATGAGCAGTTCTTC. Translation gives CASSPPTDTYNEQFF.

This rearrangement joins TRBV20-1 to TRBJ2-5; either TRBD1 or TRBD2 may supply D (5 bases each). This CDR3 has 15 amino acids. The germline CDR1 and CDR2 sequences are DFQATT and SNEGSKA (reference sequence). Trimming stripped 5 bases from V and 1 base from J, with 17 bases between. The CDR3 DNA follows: TGCAGTGCTGCGAAAATGGGGACCGTCCAAGAGACCCAGTACTTC. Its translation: CSAAKMGTVQETQYF.

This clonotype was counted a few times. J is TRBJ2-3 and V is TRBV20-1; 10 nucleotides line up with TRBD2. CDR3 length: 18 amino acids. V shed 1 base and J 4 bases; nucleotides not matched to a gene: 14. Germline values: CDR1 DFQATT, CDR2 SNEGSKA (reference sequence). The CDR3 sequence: CSARGTDGLAVFPDTQYF. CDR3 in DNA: TGCAGTGCTAGAGGAACAGATGGACTAGCGGTGTTTCCAGATACGCAGTATTTT.

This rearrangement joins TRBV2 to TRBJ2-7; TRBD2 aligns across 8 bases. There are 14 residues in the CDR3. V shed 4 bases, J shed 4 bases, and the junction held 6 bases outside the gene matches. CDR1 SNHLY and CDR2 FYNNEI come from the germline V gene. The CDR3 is CASSGSGSVYEQYF. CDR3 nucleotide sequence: TGTGCCAGCAGTGGGAGCGGGAGTGTGTACGAGCAGTACTTC.

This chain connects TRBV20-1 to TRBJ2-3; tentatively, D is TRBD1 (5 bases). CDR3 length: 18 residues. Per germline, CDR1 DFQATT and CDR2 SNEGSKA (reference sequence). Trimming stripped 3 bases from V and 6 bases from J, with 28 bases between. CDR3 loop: CSASLVFVTGNLPDTQYF. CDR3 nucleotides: TGCAGTGCTAGTCTCGTGTTCGTCACAGGTAATTTACCGGATACGCAGTATTTT.

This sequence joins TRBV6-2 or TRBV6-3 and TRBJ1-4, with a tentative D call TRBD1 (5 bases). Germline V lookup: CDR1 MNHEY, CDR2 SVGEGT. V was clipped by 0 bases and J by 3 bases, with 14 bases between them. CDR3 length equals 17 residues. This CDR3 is CASSYSTPRVPNEKLFF. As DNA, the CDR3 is TGTGCCAGCAGTTACTCGACCCCCAGGGTACCTAATGAAAAACTGTTTTTT.

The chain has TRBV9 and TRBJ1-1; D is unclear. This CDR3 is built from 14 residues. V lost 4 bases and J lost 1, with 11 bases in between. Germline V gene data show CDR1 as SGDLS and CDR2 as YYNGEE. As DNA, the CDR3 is TGTGCCAGCAGCCCGGAAGACACGAACACTGAAGCTTTCTTT. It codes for CASSPEDTNTEAFF.

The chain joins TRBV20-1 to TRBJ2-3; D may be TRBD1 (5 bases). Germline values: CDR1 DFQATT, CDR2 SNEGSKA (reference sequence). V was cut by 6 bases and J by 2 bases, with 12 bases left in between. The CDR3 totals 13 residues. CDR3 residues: CSARRDYTDTQYF. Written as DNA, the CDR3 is TGCAGTGCCCGCAGGGATTACACAGATACGCAGTATTTT.

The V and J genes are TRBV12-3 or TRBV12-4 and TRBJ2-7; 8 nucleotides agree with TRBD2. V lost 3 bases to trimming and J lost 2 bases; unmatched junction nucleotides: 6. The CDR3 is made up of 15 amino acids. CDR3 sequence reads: CASSFGLAGAYEQYF. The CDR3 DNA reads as TGTGCCAGCAGTTTCGGTCTAGCGGGTGCCTACGAGCAGTACTTC.

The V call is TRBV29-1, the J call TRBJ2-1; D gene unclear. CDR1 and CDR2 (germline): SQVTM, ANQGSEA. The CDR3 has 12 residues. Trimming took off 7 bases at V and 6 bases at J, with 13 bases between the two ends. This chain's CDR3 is CSGTYGSNEQFF. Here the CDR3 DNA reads TGCAGCGGAACGTACGGTTCCAATGAGCAGTTCTTC.

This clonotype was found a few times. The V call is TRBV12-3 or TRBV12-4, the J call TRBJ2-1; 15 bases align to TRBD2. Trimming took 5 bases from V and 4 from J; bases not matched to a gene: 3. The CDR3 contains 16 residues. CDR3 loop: CASSGTSGGFYNEQFF. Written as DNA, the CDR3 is TGTGCCAGCAGTGGGACTAGCGGGGGGTTTTACAATGAGCAGTTCTTC.

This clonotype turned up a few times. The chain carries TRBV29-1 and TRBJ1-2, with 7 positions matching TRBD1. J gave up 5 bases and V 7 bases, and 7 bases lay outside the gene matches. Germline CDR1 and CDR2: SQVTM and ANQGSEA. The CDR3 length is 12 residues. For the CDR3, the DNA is TGCAGCGGCTACAGGGGAGGATATGGCTACACCTTC. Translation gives CSGYRGGYGYTF. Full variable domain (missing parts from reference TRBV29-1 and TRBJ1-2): SAVISQKPSRDICQRGTSLTIQCQVDSQVTMMFWYRQQPGQSLTLIATANQGSEATYESGFVIDKFPISRPNLTFSTLTVSNMSPEDSSIYLCSGYRGGYGYTFGSGTRLTVV.

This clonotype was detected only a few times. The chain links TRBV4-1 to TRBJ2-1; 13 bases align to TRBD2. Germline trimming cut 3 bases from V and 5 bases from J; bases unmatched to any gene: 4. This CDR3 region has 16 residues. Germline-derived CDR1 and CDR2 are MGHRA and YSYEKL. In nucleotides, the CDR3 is TGCGCCAGCAGCCACCCCGGGACTAGCGGGAACAATGAGCAGTTCTTC. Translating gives CASSHPGTSGNNEQFF.

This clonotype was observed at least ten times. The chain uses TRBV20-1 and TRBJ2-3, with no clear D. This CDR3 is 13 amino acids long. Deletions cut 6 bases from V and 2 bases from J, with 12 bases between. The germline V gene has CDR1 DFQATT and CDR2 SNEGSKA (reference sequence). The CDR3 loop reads CSAASDPTDTQYF. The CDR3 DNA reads TGCAGTGCCGCTTCGGACCCCACAGATACGCAGTATTTT.

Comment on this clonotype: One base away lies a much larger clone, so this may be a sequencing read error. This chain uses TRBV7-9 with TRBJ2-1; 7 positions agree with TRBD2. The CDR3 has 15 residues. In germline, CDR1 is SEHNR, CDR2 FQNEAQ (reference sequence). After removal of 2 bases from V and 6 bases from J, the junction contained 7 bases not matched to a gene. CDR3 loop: CASSLSETSSNEQFF. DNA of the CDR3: TGTGCCAGCAGCTTATCCGAGACTAGCAGCAATGAGCAGTTCTTC. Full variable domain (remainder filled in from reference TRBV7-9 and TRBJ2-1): DTGVSQNPRHKITKRGQNVTFRCDPISEHNRLYWYRQTLGQGPEFLTYFQNEAQLEKSRLLSDRFSAERPKGSFSTLEIQRTEQGDSAMYLCASSLSETSSNEQFFGPGTRLTVL.

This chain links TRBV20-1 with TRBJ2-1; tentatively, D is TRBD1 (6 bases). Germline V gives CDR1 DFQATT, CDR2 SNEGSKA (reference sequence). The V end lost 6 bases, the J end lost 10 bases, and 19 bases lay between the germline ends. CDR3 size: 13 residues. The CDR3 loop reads CSAEPGHLSEQFF. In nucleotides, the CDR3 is TGCAGTGCCGAGCCGGGACACCTCTCAGAGCAGTTCTTC.

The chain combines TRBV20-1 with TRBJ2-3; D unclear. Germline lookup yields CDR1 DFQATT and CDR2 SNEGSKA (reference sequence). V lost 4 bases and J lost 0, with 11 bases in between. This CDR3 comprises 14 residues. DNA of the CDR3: TGCAGTGCTAAAGACGTGGAGAGCACAGATACGCAGTATTTT. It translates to CSAKDVESTDTQYF.

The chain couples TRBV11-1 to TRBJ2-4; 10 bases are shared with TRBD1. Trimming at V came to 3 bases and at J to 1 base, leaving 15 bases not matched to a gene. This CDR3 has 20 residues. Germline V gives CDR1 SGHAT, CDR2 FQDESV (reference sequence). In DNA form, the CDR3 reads TGTGCCAGCAGCTTGGTTAAGGGACAGGGGCACTTCCTGGCCAAAAACATTCAGTACTTC. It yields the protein CASSLVKGQGHFLAKNIQYF.

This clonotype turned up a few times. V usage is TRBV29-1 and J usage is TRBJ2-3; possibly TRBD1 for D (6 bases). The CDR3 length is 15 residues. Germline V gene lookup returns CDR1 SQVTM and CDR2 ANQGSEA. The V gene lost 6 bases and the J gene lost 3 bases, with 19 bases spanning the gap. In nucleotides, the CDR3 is TGCAGCGTGGCTGGGTTGGGGGCTGTTACAGATACGCAGTATTTT. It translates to CSVAGLGAVTDTQYF.

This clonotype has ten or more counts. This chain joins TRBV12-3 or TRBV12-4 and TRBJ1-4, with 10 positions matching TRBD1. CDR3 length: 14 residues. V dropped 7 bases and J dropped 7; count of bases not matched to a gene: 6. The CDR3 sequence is CASTRTGGTEKLFF. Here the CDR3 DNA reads TGTGCCAGCACCCGGACAGGGGGTACTGAAAAACTGTTTTTT.

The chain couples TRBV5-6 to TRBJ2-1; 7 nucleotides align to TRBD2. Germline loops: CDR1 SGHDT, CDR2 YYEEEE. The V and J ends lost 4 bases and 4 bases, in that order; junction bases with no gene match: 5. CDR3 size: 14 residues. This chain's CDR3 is CASSPSGEYNEQFF. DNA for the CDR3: TGTGCCAGCAGCCCGAGCGGGGAATACAATGAGCAGTTCTTC.